This T cell receptor (beta chain) derives from a study of identical twins. The CDR3 runs to 15 residues. The V end was cut by 2 bases, the J end by 0 bases, with 10 bases between. Per the germline V gene, CDR1 is ENHRY and CDR2 is SYGVKD. Unique molecular identifiers were in the cDNA, with template-switch universal primer binding. TCRdb analysed the 5' RACE reads with MiXCR anew, one entry per CDR3 protein. The sample carries 250,000 to 300,000 distinct CDR3 sequences, about 8% recorded once. Study findings and constraints: Researchers caution that invariant MAIT and iNKT cells could partly confound zero-insertion analyses. Within monozygotic twins, out-of-frame TCR alpha sharing was underestimated by the models.

Each donor was a healthy Caucasian. As regards this clonotype: Antigen unknown.

This same sample was also taken into another study, of yellow fever vaccine responses in identical twins.

Sequencing input: CD8+ T cells sorted from blood. The V and J genes are TRBV10-3 and TRBJ1-1, with a weak D call TRBD1 (6 bases). This TCR derives from a woman aged 18-29 years in good health. CDR3 nucleotides: TGTGCCATCAGTGAGGGTCAGGGGTTGAACACTGAAGCTTTCTTT. Protein sequence: CAISEGQGLNTEAFF.